The clone carrying this T cell receptor beta chain was detected a few times. The CDR3 runs 16 residues. The ends were cut back, 0 bases at V and 5 bases at J, with 15 bases in the middle. The V gene's germline CDR1 is SGDLS and CDR2 YYNGEE. The sample is drawn from a study of molecular identifiers for immune sequencing clone quantification. TCRdb used MiXCR to reprocess the PCR reads, holding one entry per CDR3 protein. The sample lists some 580,000 distinct CDR3 sequences; 25% were seen once. The chain uses TRBV9 and TRBJ2-1, with D possibly being TRBD1 or TRBD2 (6 bases each). The sample was naive CD8+ T cells from blood, with Jurkat cell RNA spiked in. Subset here: FACS-sorted CD8+CD4-CCR7+CD45RA+ naive T cells. This TCR derives from a human donor in good health. Some libraries in this study had Jurkat cell RNA spiked in. CDR3 in amino acids: CASSVEGGGTHNEQFF. Here the CDR3 DNA reads TGTGCCAGCAGCGTAGAAGGAGGGGGTACTCACAATGAGCAGTTCTTC. The variable domain in full, completed from reference TRBV9 and TRBJ2-1, reads DSGVTQTPKHLITATGQRVTLRCSPRSGDLSVYWYQQSLDQGLQFLIQYYNGEERAKGNILERFSAQQFPDLHSELNLSSLELGDSALYFCASSVEGGGTHNEQFFGPGTRLTVL.